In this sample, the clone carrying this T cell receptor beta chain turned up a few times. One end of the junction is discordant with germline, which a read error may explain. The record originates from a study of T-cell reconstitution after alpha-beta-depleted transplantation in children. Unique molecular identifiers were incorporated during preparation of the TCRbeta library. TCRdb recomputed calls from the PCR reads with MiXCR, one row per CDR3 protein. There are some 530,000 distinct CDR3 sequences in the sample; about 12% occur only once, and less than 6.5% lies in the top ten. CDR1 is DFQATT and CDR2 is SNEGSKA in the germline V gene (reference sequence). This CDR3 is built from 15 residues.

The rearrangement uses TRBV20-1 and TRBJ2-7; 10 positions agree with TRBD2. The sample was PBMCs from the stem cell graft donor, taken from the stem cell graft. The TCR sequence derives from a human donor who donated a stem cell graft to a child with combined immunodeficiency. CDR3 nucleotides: TGCTGTGCTAGACAAAAAGCGGGAGGGTCCTACGAGCAGTACTTC. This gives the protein CCARQKAGGSYEQYF.